This record concerns one TCR beta chain sequence. Its antigen is undetermined. Then a second PCR, running roughly 6 to 12 cycles, was carried out with a sample-barcoded 5' primer and a J-beta primer mix. TCRdb reanalysed the 5' RACE reads using MiXCR and keeps one entry per CDR3 protein. The table lists 700,000 or so distinct CDR3 sequences, around 43% of them singletons, with 30% in the top ten. Total RNA was extracted at no less than 5.5 micrograms per sample. The data originate from a study of blood T cells in healthy people across ages. Study-level points and caveats: Roughly linear age-related decline in beta diversity appeared, significant by age 40. The study regarded diversity estimates from one million T cells as underestimates. CMV status of donors was not determined, possibly confounding expanded clonotype changes.

Sequenced material: blood. This receptor was identified in an elderly man in good health.

CDR3 sequence: CASRPRTGGDYEQYF. DNA for the CDR3: TGTGCCAGCAGGCCCCGGACAGGGGGTGACTACGAGCAGTACTTC. This chain links TRBV2 with TRBJ2-7; TRBD1 matches 10 bases. CDR1 is SNHLY, CDR2 FYNNEI, per germline. The CDR3 sequence is 15 residues long. With 6 bases clipped from V and 3 bases from J, the junction kept 8 bases outside the gene matches.